The following is a T cell receptor beta chain sequence with its context. Its antigen remains unidentified. Clones were sequenced by immunoSEQ multiplex PCR, and TCRdb holds only the in-frame ones, with some missing. The table lists approximately 48,000 clones, about 91% of them singletons. The data were taken from a study of glioma-infiltrating T cells after dendritic cell vaccination. At the level of the study: Patients received autologous tumor lysate-pulsed dendritic cell vaccination between about 2003 and 2012.

As for time point: after dendritic cell vaccination, including at tumor progression/relapse. PBMC were collected before vaccination, two weeks after the third vaccination, and at progression. The study's findings and limits: Longer survival after dendritic cell vaccination followed higher pretreatment TIL content.

The sequence was obtained from a human donor with glioblastoma. Sequencing was performed on blood, taken after dendritic cell vaccination.

This CDR3 reads CASARTGGVRGELFF. The CDR3 nucleotides read TGTGCCAGCGCCCGGACAGGGGGCGTGCGCGGGGAGCTGTTTTTT. The chain employs TRBV6-6 and TRBJ2-2; 11 nucleotides agree with TRBD1. In germline, CDR1 is MNHNY, CDR2 SVGAGI (reference sequence). The CDR3 extends over 15 amino acids. Trimming cost V 8 bases and J 7 bases; bases outside gene matches: 9.